This T cell receptor (beta chain) was sequenced in a study of blood T cells in healthy people across ages. Study information: About one barcoded beta molecule per two T cells was the capture yield of template switching. Overall study findings and caveats: Donors of long life had a larger count of naive CD4+ cells and greater diversity than aged donors. Researchers deemed the diversity estimates from one million T cells underestimates.

CDR1 is SQVTM, CDR2 ANQGSEA, per germline. The CDR3 loop spans 13 amino acids. The V gene end was trimmed by 5 bases and the J gene end by 6 bases; junction bases not matched to a gene: 9. The donors, aged about 6 to 100, were healthy Caucasians from Russia. The second PCR ran about 6 to 12 cycles with a sample-barcoded 5' primer and J-beta primers. From the 5' RACE reads, TCRdb called clonotypes with MiXCR, one entry per CDR3 protein. The profile covers some 1,800,000 distinct CDR3 sequences, with about 39% appearing a single time and about 21% taken by the ten largest. This clonotype was detected many times. The antigen is not known.

Material for sequencing was blood. The TCR sequence derives from a human donor in good health. This chain links TRBV29-1 with TRBJ2-7; 8 bases align to TRBD1. The CDR3 coding sequence is TGCAGCGTTCGCGGGACAGGAGATGGCGAGCAGTACTTC. It codes for CSVRGTGDGEQYF.